This T cell receptor (beta chain) originates from a study of CD8 T cells in Susac syndrome. RNA totalling roughly 0.45 to 1 ug underwent reverse transcription with random hexamers. MiXCR, applied by TCRdb to the immunoSEQ multiplex PCR reads, yields one record per CDR3 protein. Found here are roughly 180,000 distinct CDR3 sequences, roughly 94% of them singletons; the top ten hold around 0.1%. CDR1 is LGHNA, CDR2 YSLEER, per germline. CDR3 length: 13 residues. Trimming removed 4 bases from V and 4 bases from J, with 11 bases in between. Negative isolation yielded the CD8+ and CD4+ T cells, while FACS enriched the TEMRA cells.

The sequenced material came from CD4+ T cells from PBMCs. V gene TRBV4-3 combines with J gene TRBJ2-7; the D is unclear. This receptor was obtained from a human donor with Susac syndrome. CDR3 in amino acids: CASSPTTGYEQYF. The CDR3 region has the DNA TGCGCCAGCAGCCCAACGACTGGGTACGAGCAGTACTTC.